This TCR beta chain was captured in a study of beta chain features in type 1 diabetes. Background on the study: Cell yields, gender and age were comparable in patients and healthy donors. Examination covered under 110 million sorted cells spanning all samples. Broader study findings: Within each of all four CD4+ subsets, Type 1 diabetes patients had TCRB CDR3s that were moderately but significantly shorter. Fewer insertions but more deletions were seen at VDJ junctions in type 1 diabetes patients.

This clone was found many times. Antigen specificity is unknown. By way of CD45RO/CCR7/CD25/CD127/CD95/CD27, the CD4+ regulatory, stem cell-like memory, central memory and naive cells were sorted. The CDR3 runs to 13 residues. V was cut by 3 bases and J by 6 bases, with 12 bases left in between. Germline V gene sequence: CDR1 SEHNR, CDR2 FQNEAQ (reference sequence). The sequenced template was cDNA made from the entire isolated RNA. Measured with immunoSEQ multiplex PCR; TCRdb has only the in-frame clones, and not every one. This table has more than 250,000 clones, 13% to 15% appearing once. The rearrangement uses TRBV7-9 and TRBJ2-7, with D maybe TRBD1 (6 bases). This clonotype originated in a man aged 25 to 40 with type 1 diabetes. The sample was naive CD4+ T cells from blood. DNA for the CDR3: TGTGCCAGCAGCTTCCCAGGACAGACCGAGCAGTACTTC. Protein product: CASSFPGQTEQYF.